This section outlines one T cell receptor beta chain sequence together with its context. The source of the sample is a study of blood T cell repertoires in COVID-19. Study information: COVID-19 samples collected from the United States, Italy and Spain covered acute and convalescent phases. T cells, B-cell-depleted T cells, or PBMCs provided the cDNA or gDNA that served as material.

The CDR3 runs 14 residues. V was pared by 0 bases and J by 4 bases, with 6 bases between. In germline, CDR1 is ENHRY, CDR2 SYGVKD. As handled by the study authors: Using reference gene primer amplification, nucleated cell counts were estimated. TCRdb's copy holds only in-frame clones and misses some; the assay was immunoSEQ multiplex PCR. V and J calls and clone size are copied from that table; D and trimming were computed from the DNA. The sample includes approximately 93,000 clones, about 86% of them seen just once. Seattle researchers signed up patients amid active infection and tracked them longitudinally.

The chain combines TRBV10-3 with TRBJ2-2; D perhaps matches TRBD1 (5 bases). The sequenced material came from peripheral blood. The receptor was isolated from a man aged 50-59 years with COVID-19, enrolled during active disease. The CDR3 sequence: CAISESQGTGELFF. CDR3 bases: TGTGCCATCAGTGAGTCGCAGGGCACCGGGGAGCTGTTTTTT.